This entry describes one T cell receptor (beta chain). Its specificity is not known. From germline, CDR1 is SGHTS and CDR2 YDEGEE. Trimming took 0 bases from V and 0 from J, leaving 18 bases between them. This CDR3 region has 18 residues. The sample is drawn from a study of beta chain features in type 1 diabetes. About the study: In all, around 99 million sorted cells from all samples were analyzed. Study-wide findings and caveats: In all four CD4+ subsets, TCRB CDR3 length was significantly, moderately reduced in type 1 diabetes.

What was sequenced were expressed TCRB transcripts, since all of the isolated RNA had been reverse transcribed. Profiling relied on immunoSEQ multiplex PCR, and the TCRdb table lists in-frame clones only, not all of them. This table holds 600,000 to 750,000 clones, about an eighth found once. Sequences were obtained from naive CD4+ T cells from blood. The V gene is TRBV5-8, the J gene TRBJ1-2; no reliable D call. The sequence was collected from a man aged 25-45 years with type 1 diabetes. CDR3 in amino acids: CASSLVSPGFGANYGYTF. In DNA, the CDR3 is TGTGCCAGCAGCTTGGTGTCCCCGGGCTTTGGGGCTAACTATGGCTACACCTTC.